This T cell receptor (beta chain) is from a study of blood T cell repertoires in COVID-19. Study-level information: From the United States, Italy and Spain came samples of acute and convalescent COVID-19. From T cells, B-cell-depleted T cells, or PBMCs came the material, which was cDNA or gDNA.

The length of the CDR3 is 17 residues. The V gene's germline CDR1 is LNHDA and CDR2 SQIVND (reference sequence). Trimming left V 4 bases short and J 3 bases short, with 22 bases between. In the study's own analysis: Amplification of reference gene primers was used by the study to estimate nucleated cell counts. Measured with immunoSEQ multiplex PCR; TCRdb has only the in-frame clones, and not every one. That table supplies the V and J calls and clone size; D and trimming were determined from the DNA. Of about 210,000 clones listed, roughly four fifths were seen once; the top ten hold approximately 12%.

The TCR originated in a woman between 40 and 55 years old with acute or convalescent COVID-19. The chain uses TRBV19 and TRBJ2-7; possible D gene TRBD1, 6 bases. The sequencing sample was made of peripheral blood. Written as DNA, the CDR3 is TGTGCCAGTAGTAAGATGACAGGCGCCCGAACTCTCTACGAGCAGTACTTC. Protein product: CASSKMTGARTLYEQYF.